Presented here are 7 T cell receptor beta chains from one specimen sequenced in a study of CD8+CD57+ T cells in acquired aplastic anemia. Flow cytometry had shown expanded CD8+CD57+ cells in the patients chosen for sequencing. The template for TCR beta VDJ and CDR3 sequence profiling was genomic DNA. TCRdb re-called the reads with MiXCR, one entry per CDR3 protein. The data contain around 220,000 distinct CDR3 sequences, almost 50% of them singletons. Material: sorted CD4+, CD8+, or CD8+CD57+ T cells (not recorded which) from PBMCs. The source of these receptors is a human donor with aplastic anemia.

This clonotype came up a few times. This chain uses TRBV27 with TRBJ2-5, with 10 bases that match TRBD2. The V gene end was trimmed by 6 bases and the J gene end by 1 base; junction bases not matched to a gene: 5. CDR1 is MNHEY, CDR2 SMNVEV, per germline (reference sequence). The CDR3 covers 15 residues. The CDR3 coding sequence is TGTGCCAGCAGAAAAGCGGGGGGGATCCAAGAGACCCAGTACTTC. This translates into CASRKAGGIQETQYF.

This clonotype has only a few counts. CDR3 coding DNA: TGCAGCTGGGGGTCTGAGCAGTATTTT. It encodes CSWGSEQYF. The genes are TRBV29-1 and TRBJ2-3; the D call may be TRBD1 or TRBD2 (5 bases each). This CDR3 is 9 amino acids long. The V end lost 8 bases, the J end lost 11 bases, and 11 bases lay between the germline ends. Per the germline V gene, CDR1 is SQVTM and CDR2 is ANQGSEA.

V usage is TRBV10-3 and J usage is TRBJ2-1, with TRBD1 as a possible D gene (5 bases). Trimming removed 11 bases at V and 6 bases at J, with 14 bases between. Germline CDR1 is ENHRY and CDR2 is SYGVKD. CDR3 size: 12 residues. The CDR3 sequence is CAARRRGNEQFF. The CDR3 nucleotides are TGTGCCGCACGCCGAAGGGGCAATGAGCAGTTCTTC.

This chain joins TRBV29-1 and TRBJ2-3, with 9 nucleotides matching TRBD1. The junction had 3 bases not matched to a gene; V was cut back by 2 bases and J by 3 bases. Germline lookup yields CDR1 SQVTM and CDR2 ANQGSEA. The CDR3 is 14 amino acids. Written as DNA, the CDR3 is TGCAGCGTTGAAACGGGACAGGGAACAGATACGCAGTATTTT. Translated, it gives CSVETGQGTDTQYF.

This chain uses TRBV6-5 with TRBJ1-6; TRBD1 aligns across 7 bases. Germline CDR1 reads MNHEY; CDR2 reads SVGAGI. The CDR3 extends over 16 amino acids. Germline trimming cut 6 bases from V and 7 bases from J; bases unmatched to any gene: 12. The CDR3 reads CASSSGQVYYNSPLHF. CDR3 DNA sequence: TGTGCCAGCAGCTCCGGACAGGTGTACTACAATTCACCCCTCCACTTT.

The gene calls are TRBV19 and TRBJ2-5; D is possibly TRBD2 (5 bases). Germline CDR1 and CDR2: LNHDA and SQIVND (reference sequence). Trimming removed 6 bases from V and 5 bases from J, with 13 bases in between. The CDR3 is 13 amino acids. CDR3 protein: CASRQPGSETQYF. CDR3 coding DNA: TGTGCCAGTAGGCAACCGGGGTCGGAGACCCAGTACTTC.

This clonotype was detected ten times or more. The gene calls are TRBV19 and TRBJ2-5; 8 positions match TRBD1. Germline loops: CDR1 LNHDA, CDR2 SQIVND (reference sequence). This CDR3 region has 14 residues. V shed 5 bases, J shed 3 bases, and the junction held 5 bases outside the gene matches. The DNA of the CDR3 is TGTGCCAGTAGTGCCCAGACAGGGGAAGAGACCCAGTACTTC. It is translated as CASSAQTGEETQYF.